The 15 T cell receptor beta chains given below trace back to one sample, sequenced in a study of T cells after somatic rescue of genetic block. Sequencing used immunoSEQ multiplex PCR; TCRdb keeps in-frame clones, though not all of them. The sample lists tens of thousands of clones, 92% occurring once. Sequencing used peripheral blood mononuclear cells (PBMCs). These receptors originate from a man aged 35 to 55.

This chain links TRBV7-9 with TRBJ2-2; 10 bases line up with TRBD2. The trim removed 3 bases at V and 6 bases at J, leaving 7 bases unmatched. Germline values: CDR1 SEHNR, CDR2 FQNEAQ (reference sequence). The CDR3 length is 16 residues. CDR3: CASSFGLAGASGELFF. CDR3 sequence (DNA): TGTGCCAGCAGCTTTGGGCTAGCGGGAGCCTCCGGGGAGCTGTTTTTT.

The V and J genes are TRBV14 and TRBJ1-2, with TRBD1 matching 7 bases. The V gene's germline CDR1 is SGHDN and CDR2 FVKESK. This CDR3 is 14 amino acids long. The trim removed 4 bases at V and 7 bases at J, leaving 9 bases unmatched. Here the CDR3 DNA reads TGTGCCAGCAGCCCAAGAATGACAGGGAGTGGCTACACCTTC. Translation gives CASSPRMTGSGYTF.

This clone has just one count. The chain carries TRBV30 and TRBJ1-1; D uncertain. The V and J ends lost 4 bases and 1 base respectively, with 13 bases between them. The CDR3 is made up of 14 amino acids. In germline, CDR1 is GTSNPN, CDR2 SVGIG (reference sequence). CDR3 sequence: CAWKNSNTNTEAFF. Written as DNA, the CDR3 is TGTGCCTGGAAGAACAGTAACACGAACACTGAAGCTTTCTTT. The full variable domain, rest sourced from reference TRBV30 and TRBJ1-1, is SQTIHQWPATLVQPVGSPLSLECTVEGTSNPNLYWYRQAAGRGLQLLFYSVGIGQISSEVPQNLSASRPQDRQFILSSKKLLLSDSGFYLCAWKNSNTNTEAFFGQGTRLTVV.

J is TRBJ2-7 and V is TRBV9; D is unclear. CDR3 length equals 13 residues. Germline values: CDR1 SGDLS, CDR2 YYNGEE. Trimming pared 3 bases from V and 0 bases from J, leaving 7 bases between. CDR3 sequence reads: CASSATFSYEQYF. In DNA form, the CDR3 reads TGTGCCAGCAGCGCGACATTCTCCTACGAGCAGTACTTC.

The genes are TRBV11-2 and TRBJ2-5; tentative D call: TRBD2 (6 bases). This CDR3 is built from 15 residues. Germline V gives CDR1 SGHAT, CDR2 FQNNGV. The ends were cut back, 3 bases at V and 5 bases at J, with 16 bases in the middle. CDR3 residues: CASSLPLAGKETQYF. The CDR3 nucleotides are TGTGCCAGCAGCTTGCCACTAGCCGGCAAGGAGACCCAGTACTTC.

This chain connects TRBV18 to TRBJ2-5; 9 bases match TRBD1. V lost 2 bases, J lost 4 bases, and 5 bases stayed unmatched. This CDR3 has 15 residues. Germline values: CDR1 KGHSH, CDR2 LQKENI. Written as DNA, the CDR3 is TGTGCCAGCTCACCAGGGACAGGGACGCGAGAGACCCAGTACTTC. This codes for CASSPGTGTRETQYF.

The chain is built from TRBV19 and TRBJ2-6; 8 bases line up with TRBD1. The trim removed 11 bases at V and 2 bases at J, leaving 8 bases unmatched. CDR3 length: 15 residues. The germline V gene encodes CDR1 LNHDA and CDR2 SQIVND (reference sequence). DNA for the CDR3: TGTGCCTCCACCCCAGGGGGCACTGGGGCCAACGTCCTGACTTTC. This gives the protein CASTPGGTGANVLTF. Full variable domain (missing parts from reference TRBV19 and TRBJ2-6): DGGITQSPKYLFRKEGQNVTLSCEQNLNHDAMYWYRQDPGQGLRLIYYSQIVNDFQKGDIAEGYSVSREKKESFPLTVTSAQKNPTAFYLCASTPGGTGANVLTFGAGSRLTVL.

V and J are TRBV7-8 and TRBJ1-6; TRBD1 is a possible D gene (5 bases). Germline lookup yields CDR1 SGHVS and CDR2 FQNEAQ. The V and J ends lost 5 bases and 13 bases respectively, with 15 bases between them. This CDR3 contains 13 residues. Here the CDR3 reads CASSPDSPGPLHF. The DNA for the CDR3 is TGTGCCAGCAGCCCCGACAGCCCCGGGCCCCTCCACTTT.

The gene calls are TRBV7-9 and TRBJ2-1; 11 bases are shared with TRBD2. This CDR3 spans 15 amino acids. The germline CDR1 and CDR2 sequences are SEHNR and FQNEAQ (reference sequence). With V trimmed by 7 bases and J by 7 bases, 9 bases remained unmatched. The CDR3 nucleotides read TGTGCCAGCACCCAGCGACTAGCGGGATTGAATGAGCAGTTCTTC. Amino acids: CASTQRLAGLNEQFF.

The CDR3 DNA reads TGTGCCAGTAGTATAGGGACAGGAACTGGGGCCAACGTCCTGACTTTC. Residues: CASSIGTGTGANVLTF. The rearrangement uses TRBV19 and TRBJ2-6, with 7 bases matching TRBD1. V was clipped by 1 base and J by 2 bases; unmatched bases: 2. The CDR3 spans 16 residues. CDR1 and CDR2 (germline): LNHDA, SQIVND (reference sequence).

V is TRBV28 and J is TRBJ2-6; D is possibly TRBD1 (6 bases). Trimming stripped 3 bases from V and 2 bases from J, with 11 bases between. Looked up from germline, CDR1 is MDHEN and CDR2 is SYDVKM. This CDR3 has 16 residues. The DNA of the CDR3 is TGTGCCAGCAGTTTTGTACACAGGGCTGGGGCCAACGTCCTGACTTTC. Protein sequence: CASSFVHRAGANVLTF.

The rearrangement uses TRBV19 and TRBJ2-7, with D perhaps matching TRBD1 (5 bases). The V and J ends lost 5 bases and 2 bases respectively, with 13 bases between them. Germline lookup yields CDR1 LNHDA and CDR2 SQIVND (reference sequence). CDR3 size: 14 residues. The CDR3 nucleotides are TGTGCCAGTAGTTCGGGTCAGGGTCCCTACGAGCAGTACTTC. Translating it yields CASSSGQGPYEQYF.

The CDR3 protein is CASRTQGSNQPQHF. For the CDR3, the DNA is TGTGCCAGCAGGACACAGGGGAGCAATCAGCCCCAGCATTTT. The chain recombines TRBV6-5 with TRBJ1-5; 7 nucleotides match TRBD1. Germline CDR1 is MNHEY and CDR2 is SVGAGI. CDR3 length: 14 amino acids. The V gene end was trimmed by 6 bases and the J gene end by 1 base; junction bases not matched to a gene: 3.

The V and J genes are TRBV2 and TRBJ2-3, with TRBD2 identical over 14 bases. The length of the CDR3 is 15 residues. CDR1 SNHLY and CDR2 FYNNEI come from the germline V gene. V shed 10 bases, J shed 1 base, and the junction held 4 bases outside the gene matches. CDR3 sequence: CANGGLAGGTDTQYF. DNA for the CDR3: TGTGCCAACGGGGGACTAGCGGGGGGCACAGATACGCAGTATTTT.

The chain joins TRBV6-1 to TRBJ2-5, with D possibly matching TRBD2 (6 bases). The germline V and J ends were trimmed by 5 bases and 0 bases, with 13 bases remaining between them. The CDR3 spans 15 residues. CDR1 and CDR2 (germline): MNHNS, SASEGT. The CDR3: CASSFGGTDQETQYF. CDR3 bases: TGTGCCAGCAGTTTTGGCGGGACGGACCAAGAGACCCAGTACTTC.